This TCR beta chain was profiled in a study of blood T cells in healthy people across ages. Points from the study as a whole: More naive CD4+ cells and higher diversity marked long-lived donors relative to aged donors.

For the second PCR, which ran for about 6 to 11 cycles, a sample-barcoded 5' primer and a J-beta primer mix were used. MiXCR, applied by TCRdb to the 5' RACE reads, yields one record per CDR3 protein. Among hundreds of thousands of distinct CDR3 sequences listed, roughly 30% were seen once. This clonotype was counted between two and nine times. What it binds is not known. The CDR3 loop spans 15 amino acids. V lost 6 bases and J lost 3, with 16 bases in between. Germline V lookup: CDR1 MNHEY, CDR2 SVGEGT. The J gene is TRBJ2-3, the V gene TRBV6-2 or TRBV6-3; D may be TRBD1 (5 bases). Sequenced sample: blood. This sequence was found in an elderly woman in good health. The CDR3 nucleotides are TGTGCCAGCAGAAGCAGTGGGGCTGTGACAGATACGCAGTATTTT. As protein: CASRSSGAVTDTQYF.